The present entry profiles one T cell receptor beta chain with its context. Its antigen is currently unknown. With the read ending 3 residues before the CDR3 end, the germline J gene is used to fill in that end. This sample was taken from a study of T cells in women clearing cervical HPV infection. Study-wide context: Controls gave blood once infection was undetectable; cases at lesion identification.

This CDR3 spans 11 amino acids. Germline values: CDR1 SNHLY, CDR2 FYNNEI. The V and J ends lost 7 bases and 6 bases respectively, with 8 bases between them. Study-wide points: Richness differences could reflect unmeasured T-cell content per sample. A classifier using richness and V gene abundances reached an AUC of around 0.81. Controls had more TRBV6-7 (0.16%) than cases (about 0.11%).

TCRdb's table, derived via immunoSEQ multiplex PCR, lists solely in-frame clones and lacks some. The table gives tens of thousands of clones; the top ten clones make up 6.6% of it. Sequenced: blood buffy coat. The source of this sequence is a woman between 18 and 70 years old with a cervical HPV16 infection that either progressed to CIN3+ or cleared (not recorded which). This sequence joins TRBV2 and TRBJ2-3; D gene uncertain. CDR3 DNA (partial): TGTGCCAGCACCCATGTGGATACG. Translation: CASTHVDT. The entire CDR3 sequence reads CASTHVDTQYF.